These 7 T cell receptor beta chains were all obtained from the same sample, sequenced in a study of T cell responses to AZD1222 COVID-19 vaccine. Data came from immunoSEQ multiplex PCR; TCRdb stores just in-frame clones and leaves some out. The sample lists roughly 70,000 clones; roughly 82% were seen once. Material: peripheral blood, obtained on day 0 of AZD1222 vaccination. The source is an adult in good health.

This clone occurred a few times. CDR3 amino acids: CASSFGGYTEAFF. CDR3 nucleotide sequence: TGTGCCAGCAGCTTCGGGGGGTACACTGAAGCTTTCTTT. V usage is TRBV7-8 and J usage is TRBJ1-1, with D perhaps matching TRBD1 (5 bases). The germline gives CDR1 SGHVS, CDR2 FQNEAQ. Trimming shortened V by 3 bases and J by 3 bases, and 8 bases separated the two germline ends. The CDR3 sequence is 13 residues long.

This clone is judged medium-sized. This sample includes further DNA sequences coding for the same CDR3. This rearrangement joins TRBV19 to TRBJ1-2; D not resolved. CDR1 and CDR2 (germline): LNHDA, SQIVND (reference sequence). V lost 5 bases and J 1 base, leaving 11 bases between the germline ends. This CDR3 has 14 amino acids. The CDR3 is CASSPSGVNYGYTF. Written as DNA, the CDR3 is TGTGCCAGTAGTCCTAGCGGGGTTAACTATGGCTACACCTTC.

The chain joins TRBV30 to TRBJ1-6; a possible D gene is TRBD1 (6 bases). The CDR3 extends over 13 amino acids. From germline, CDR1 is GTSNPN and CDR2 SVGIG (reference sequence). The V and J ends lost 1 base and 10 bases respectively, with 11 bases between them. The CDR3 spells CAWSEGGNSPLHF. The CDR3 DNA follows: TGTGCCTGGAGTGAGGGGGGCAACTCACCCCTCCACTTT.

J is TRBJ1-1 and V is TRBV5-1; a weak D match, TRBD1 (5 bases). The germline CDR1 and CDR2 sequences are SGHRS and YFSETQ. The length of the CDR3 is 11 residues. Trimming cost V 0 bases and J 10 bases, with 7 bases left between them. The CDR3 sequence: CASSLGGVAFF. In nucleotides, the CDR3 is TGCGCCAGCAGCTTGGGAGGGGTAGCTTTCTTT.

J is TRBJ2-7 and V is TRBV19; D is undetermined. Germline V lookup: CDR1 LNHDA, CDR2 SQIVND (reference sequence). The V and J ends lost 6 bases and 0 bases respectively, with 15 bases between them. This CDR3 comprises 15 residues. The chain's CDR3 is CASSYSLLGSYEQYF. CDR3 DNA sequence: TGTGCCAGTAGCTACTCGTTATTGGGCTCCTACGAGCAGTACTTC.

This chain joins TRBV6-5 and TRBJ1-1; 7 bases map to TRBD1. Per germline, CDR1 MNHEY and CDR2 SVGAGI. This CDR3 contains 14 residues. The J segment lost 4 bases and the V segment lost 7 bases, leaving 9 bases of the junction unmatched. CDR3 coding DNA: TGTGCCAGCAACAAACAGGGGCTAGGCACTGAAGCTTTCTTT. It is translated as CASNKQGLGTEAFF.

V gene TRBV18 combines with J gene TRBJ2-1; the match to TRBD2 covers 11 bases. The CDR3 runs 15 residues. Germline CDR1 reads KGHSH; CDR2 reads LQKENI. The V segment lost 3 bases and the J segment 6 bases; nucleotides outside the gene matches: 4. This CDR3 reads CASSPSGGAVNEQFF. DNA for the CDR3: TGTGCCAGCTCACCTAGCGGGGGGGCCGTCAATGAGCAGTTCTTC.